The clone carrying this T cell receptor beta chain was found once. Its antigen is not identified. This entry belongs to a study of shared clonotypes between healthy human individuals. Assay: immunoSEQ multiplex PCR; the TCRdb copy retains only in-frame clones and omits some. Among some 500,000 clones listed, 90% to 96% were seen once. Findings of the study overall: Relative to their counterparts shared across all four donors, non-shared clonotypes exhibited diminished generation probabilities. Naive CD4 clonotypes were shared across a handful of donors at roughly 5%.

Free of recent acute infections or vaccinations, the donors were healthy HIV-negative adults. Germline V CDR1 and CDR2: LNHDA, SQIVND (reference sequence). CDR3 size: 16 residues. V dropped 4 bases and J dropped 2 bases, with 18 bases sitting between them. This rearrangement joins TRBV19 to TRBJ2-7; D may match TRBD1 or TRBD2 (5 bases each). What was sequenced was naive CD4+ T cells sorted from blood. The sample's subset: CD45RA+ positively selected. This receptor was obtained from a woman aged 30 to 39 in good health. The DNA for the CDR3 is TGTGCCAGTAGTAAAGACCGGGACCCACTGACCTACGAGCAGTACTTC. Protein: CASSKDRDPLTYEQYF.